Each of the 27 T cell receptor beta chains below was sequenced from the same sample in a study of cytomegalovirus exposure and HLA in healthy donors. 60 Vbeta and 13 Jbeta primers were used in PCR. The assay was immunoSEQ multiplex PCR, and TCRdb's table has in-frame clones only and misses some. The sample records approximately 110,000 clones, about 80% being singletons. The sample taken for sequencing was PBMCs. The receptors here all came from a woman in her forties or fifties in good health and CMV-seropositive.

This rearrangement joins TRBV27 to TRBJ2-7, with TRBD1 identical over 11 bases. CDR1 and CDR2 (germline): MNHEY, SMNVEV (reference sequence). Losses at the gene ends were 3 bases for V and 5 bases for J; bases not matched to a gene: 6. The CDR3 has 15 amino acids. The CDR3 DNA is TGTGCCAGCAGTTTCATTGGGACAGGGGGTAACGAGCAGTACTTC. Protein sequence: CASSFIGTGGNEQYF.

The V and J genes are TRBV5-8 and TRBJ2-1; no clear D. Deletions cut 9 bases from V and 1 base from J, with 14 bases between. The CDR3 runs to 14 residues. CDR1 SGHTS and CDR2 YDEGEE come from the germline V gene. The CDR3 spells CAIHTRKSYNEQFF. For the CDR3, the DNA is TGTGCCATCCACACGAGGAAATCCTACAATGAGCAGTTCTTC.

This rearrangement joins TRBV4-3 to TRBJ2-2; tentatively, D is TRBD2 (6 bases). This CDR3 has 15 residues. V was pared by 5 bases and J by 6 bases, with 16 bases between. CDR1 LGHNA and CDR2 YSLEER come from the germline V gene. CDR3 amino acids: CASSIGSGEAGELFF. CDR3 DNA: TGCGCCAGCAGCATCGGGTCCGGGGAGGCCGGGGAGCTGTTTTTT.

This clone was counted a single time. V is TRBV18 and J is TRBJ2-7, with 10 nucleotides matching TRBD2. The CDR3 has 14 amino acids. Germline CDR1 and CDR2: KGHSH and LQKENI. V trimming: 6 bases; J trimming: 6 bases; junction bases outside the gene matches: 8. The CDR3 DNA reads TGTGCCAGCTCCTCGATAGCGGGAGGAGGCGAGCAGTACTTC. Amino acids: CASSSIAGGGEQYF.

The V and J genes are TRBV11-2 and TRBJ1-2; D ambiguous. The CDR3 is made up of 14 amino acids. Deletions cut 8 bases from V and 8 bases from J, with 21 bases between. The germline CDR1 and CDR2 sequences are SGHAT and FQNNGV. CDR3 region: CASAAAAQRRGYTF. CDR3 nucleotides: TGTGCCAGCGCCGCGGCGGCGCAAAGAAGGGGCTACACCTTC.

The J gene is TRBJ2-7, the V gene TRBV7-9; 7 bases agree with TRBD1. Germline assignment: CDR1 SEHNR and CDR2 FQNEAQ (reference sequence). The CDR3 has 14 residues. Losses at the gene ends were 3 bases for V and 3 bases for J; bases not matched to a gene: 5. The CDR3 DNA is TGTGCCAGCAGCTTTCTTACAGGGGACTACGAGCAGTACTTC. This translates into CASSFLTGDYEQYF. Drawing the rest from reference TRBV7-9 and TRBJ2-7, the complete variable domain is DTGVSQNPRHKITKRGQNVTFRCDPISEHNRLYWYRQTLGQGPEFLTYFQNEAQLEKSRLLSDRFSAERPKGSFSTLEIQRTEQGDSAMYLCASSFLTGDYEQYFGPGTRLTVT.

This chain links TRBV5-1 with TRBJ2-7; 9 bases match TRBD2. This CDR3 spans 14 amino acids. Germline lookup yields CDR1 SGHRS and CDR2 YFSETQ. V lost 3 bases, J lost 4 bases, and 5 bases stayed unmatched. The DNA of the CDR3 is TGCGCCAGCAGCTCACTAGCGGGCTATTACGAGCAGTACTTC. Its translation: CASSSLAGYYEQYF.

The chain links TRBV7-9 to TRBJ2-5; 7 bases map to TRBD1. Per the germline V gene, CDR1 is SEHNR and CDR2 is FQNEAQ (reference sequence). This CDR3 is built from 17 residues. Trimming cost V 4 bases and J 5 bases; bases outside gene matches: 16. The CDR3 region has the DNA TGTGCCAGCAGCTACCCAGGGGGATCTCTCCCCGGGGAGACCCAGTACTTC. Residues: CASSYPGGSLPGETQYF.

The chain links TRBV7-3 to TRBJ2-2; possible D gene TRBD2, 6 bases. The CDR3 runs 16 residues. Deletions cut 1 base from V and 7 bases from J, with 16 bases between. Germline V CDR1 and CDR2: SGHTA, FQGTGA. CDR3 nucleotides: TGTGCCAGCAGCTTAAGGGACTCCCGGTTGGGCGGGGAGCTGTTTTTT. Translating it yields CASSLRDSRLGGELFF.

The CDR3 region is CASGPRETPDTQYF. CDR3 coding DNA: TGTGCCAGCGGCCCGCGGGAGACCCCAGATACGCAGTATTTT. The gene calls are TRBV7-9 and TRBJ2-3; TRBD2 matches 7 bases. In germline, CDR1 is SEHNR, CDR2 FQNEAQ (reference sequence). V dropped 8 bases and J dropped 4; count of bases not matched to a gene: 9. The CDR3 runs 14 residues.

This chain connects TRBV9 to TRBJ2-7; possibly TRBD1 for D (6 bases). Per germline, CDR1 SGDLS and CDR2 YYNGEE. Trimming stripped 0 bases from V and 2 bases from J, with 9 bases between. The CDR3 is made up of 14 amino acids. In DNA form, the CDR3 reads TGTGCCAGCAGCGTAGCGGGACAAACCTACGAGCAGTACTTC. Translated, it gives CASSVAGQTYEQYF.

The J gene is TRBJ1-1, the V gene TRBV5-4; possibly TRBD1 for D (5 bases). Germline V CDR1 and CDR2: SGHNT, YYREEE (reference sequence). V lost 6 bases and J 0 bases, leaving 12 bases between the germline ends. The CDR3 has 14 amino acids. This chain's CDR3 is CASTRGVMNTEAFF. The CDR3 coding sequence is TGTGCCAGCACCCGGGGGGTAATGAACACTGAAGCTTTCTTT. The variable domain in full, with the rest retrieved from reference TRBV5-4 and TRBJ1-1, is ETGVTQSPTHLIKTRGQQVTLRCSSQSGHNTVSWYQQALGQGPQFIFQYYREEENGRGNFPPRFSGLQFPNYSSELNVNALELDDSALYLCASTRGVMNTEAFFGQGTRLTVV.

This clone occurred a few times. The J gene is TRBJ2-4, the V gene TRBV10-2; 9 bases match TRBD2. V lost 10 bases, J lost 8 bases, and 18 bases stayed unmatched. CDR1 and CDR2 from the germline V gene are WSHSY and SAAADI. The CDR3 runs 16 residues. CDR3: CATQVLDGGGADIQYF. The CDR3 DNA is TGCGCCACCCAGGTGCTTGACGGCGGGGGGGCCGACATTCAGTACTTC.

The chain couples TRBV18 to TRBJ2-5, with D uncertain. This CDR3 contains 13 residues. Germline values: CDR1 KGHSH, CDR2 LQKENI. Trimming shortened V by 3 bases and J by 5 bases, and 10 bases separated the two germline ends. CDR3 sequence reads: CASSPPTMETQYF. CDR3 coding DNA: TGTGCCAGCTCACCGCCCACAATGGAGACCCAGTACTTC.

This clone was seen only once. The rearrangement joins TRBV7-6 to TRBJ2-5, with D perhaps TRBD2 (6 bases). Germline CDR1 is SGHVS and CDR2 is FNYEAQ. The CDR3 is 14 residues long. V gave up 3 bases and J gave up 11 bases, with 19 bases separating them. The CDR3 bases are TGTGCCAGCAGCTTGGTGGAGGGCCTGGAAGAGCAGTACTTC. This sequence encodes CASSLVEGLEEQYF.

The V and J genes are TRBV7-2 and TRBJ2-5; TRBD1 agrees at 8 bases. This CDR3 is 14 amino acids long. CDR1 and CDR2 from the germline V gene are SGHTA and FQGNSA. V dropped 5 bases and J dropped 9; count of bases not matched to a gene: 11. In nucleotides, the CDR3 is TGTGCCAGCAGCCCGGACAGGGCGACGGGGTCCCAGTACTTC. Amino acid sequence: CASSPDRATGSQYF.

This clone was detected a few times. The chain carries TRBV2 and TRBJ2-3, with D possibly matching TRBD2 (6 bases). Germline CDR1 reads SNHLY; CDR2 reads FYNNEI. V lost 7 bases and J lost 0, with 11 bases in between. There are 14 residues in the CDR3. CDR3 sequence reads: CASKGGVSTDTQYF. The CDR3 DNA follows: TGTGCCAGCAAAGGCGGGGTCAGCACAGATACGCAGTATTTT.

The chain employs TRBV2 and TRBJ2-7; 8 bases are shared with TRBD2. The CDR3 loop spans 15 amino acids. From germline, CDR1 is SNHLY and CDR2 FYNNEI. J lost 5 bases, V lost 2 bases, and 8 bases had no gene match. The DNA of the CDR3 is TGTGCCAGCAGTGAACCAACAGCGGGAGAACACGAGCAGTACTTC. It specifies CASSEPTAGEHEQYF.

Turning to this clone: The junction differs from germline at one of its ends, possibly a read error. The CDR3 loop reads CSSSRTTGASSYNSPLHF. The CDR3 DNA follows: TGTTCCAGCAGCCGAACAACAGGGGCAAGCTCCTATAATTCACCCCTCCACTTT. The rearrangement links TRBV7-9 to TRBJ1-6; 7 bases are shared with TRBD1. Germline values: CDR1 SEHNR, CDR2 FQNEAQ (reference sequence). This CDR3 is built from 18 residues.

CDR3 sequence: CASMGANTGELFF. CDR3 nucleotides: TGTGCCAGCATGGGAGCGAACACCGGGGAGCTGTTTTTT. This rearrangement joins TRBV6-6 to TRBJ2-2; a weak D match, TRBD2 (5 bases). The CDR3 runs 13 residues. Trimming cost V 7 bases and J 0 bases, with 6 bases left between them. Per germline, CDR1 MNHNY and CDR2 SVGAGI (reference sequence).

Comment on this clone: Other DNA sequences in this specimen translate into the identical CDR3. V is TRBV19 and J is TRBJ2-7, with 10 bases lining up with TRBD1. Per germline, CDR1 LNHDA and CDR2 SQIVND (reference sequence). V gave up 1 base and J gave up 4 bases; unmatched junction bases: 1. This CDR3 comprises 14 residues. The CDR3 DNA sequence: TGTGCCAGTAGTATAGGACAGGGGGCTTACGAGCAGTACTTC. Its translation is CASSIGQGAYEQYF.

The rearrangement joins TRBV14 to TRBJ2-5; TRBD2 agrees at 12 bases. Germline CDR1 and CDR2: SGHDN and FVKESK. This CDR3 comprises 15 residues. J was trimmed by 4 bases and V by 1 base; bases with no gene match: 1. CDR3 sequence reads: CASSQGLAGVETQYF. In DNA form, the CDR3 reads TGTGCCAGCAGCCAAGGACTAGCGGGAGTAGAGACCCAGTACTTC. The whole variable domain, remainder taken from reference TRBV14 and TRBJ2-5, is EAGVTQFPSHSVIEKGQTVTLRCDPISGHDNLYWYRRVMGKEIKFLLHFVKESKQDESGMPNNRFLAERTGGTYSTLKVQPAELEDSGVYFCASSQGLAGVETQYFGPGTRLLVL.

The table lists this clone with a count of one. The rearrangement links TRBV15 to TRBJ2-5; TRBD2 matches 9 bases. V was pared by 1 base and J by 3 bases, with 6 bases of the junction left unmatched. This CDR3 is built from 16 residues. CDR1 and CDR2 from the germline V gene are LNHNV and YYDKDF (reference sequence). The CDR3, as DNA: TGTGCCACCAGCAGAGGGGAATTAGCGGGAGAAGAGACCCAGTACTTC. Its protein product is CATSRGELAGEETQYF.

The CDR3 loop is CASNIRLAGGTYEQYF. CDR3 sequence (DNA): TGTGCCAGCAACATCCGCCTTGCGGGAGGGACCTACGAGCAGTACTTC. This sequence joins TRBV2 and TRBJ2-7, with TRBD2 matching 9 bases. Germline lookup yields CDR1 SNHLY and CDR2 FYNNEI. Trimming at V came to 7 bases and at J to 2 bases, leaving 12 bases not matched to a gene. The CDR3 sequence is 16 residues long. Filled out from reference TRBV2 and TRBJ2-7, the complete variable domain reads EPEVTQTPSHQVTQMGQEVILRCVPISNHLYFYWYRQILGQKVEFLVSFYNNEISEKSEIFDDQFSVERPDGSNFTLKIRSTKLEDSAMYFCASNIRLAGGTYEQYFGPGTRLTVT.

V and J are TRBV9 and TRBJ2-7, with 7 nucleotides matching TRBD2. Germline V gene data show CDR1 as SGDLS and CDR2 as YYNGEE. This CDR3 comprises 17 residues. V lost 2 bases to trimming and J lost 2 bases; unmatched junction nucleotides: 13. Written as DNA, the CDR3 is TGTGCCAGCAGCGTTCACTCGGGGGGTGACTCACCCTACGAGCAGTACTTC. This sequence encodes CASSVHSGGDSPYEQYF.

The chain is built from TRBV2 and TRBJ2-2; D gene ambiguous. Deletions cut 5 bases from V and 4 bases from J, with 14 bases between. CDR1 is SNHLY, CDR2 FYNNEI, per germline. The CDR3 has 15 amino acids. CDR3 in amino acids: CASSRVAVSTGELFF. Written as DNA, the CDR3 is TGTGCCAGCAGTAGAGTAGCAGTTTCCACCGGGGAGCTGTTTTTT. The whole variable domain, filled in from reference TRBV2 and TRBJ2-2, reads EPEVTQTPSHQVTQMGQEVILRCVPISNHLYFYWYRQILGQKVEFLVSFYNNEISEKSEIFDDQFSVERPDGSNFTLKIRSTKLEDSAMYFCASSRVAVSTGELFFGEGSRLTVL.

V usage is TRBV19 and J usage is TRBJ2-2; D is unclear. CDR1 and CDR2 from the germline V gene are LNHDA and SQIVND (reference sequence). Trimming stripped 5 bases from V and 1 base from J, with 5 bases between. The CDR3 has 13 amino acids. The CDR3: CASSQVNTGELFF. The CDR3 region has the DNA TGTGCCAGTAGTCAGGTGAACACCGGGGAGCTGTTTTTT.